Here is one T cell receptor beta chain with its context. No antigen is known for it. Amplifying from RNA transcripts, the study obtained TCR beta CDR3 regions. The authors performed first-round RT-PCR with HTBI primers and then a second-round multiplex PCR. TCRdb itself ran the multiplex PCR reads through MiXCR, one entry per CDR3 protein. The sample records some 200,000 distinct CDR3 sequences, roughly 27% being singletons. The CDR3 extends over 12 amino acids. Germline V gene lookup returns CDR1 SGHTA and CDR2 FQGNSA. J gave up 11 bases and V 4 bases, and 3 bases lay outside the gene matches. This sample was taken from a study of Graves' ophthalmopathy and Graves' hyperthyroidism. Whole-study results and caveats: Using a 13-signature model, the authors split ophthalmopathy from stable hyperthyroidism, with under 90% sensitivity and around 84% specificity.

Moderate-to-severe activity, CAS ≥3, NOSPECS ≥4 and a duration under 3 months were seen in donors with ophthalmopathy. The rearrangement uses TRBV7-2 and TRBJ1-5, with TRBD1 identical over 9 bases. The sequence came from a man aged 45-65 years with Graves' ophthalmopathy. The sequenced sample consisted of peripheral blood. The chain's CDR3 is CASSWGQGAQHF. The CDR3 nucleotides are TGTGCCAGCAGCTGGGGACAGGGCGCCCAGCATTTT.